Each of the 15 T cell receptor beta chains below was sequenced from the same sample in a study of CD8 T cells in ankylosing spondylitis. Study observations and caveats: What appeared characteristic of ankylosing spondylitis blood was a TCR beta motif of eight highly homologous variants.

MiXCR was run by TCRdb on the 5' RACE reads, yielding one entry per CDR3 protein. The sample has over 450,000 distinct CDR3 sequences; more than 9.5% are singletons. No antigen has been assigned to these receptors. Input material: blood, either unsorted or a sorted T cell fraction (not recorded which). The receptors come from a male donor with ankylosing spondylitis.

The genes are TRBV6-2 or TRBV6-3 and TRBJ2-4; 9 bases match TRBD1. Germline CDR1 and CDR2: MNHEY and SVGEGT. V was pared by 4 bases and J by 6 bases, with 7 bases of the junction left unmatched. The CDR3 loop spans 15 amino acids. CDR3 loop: CASSFLRTGANIQYF. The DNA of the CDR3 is TGTGCCAGCAGTTTCCTGAGGACAGGGGCAAACATTCAGTACTTC.

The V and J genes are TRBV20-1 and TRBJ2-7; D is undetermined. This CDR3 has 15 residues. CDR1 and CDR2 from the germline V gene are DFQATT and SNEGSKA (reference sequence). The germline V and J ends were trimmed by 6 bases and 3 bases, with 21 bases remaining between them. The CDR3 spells CSARFGVRFDYEQYF. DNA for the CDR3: TGCAGTGCCAGGTTCGGCGTGCGTTTTGACTACGAGCAGTACTTC.

CDR3 nucleotides: TGTGCCAGCAGCTTAGAGGAGGATCTTGGCGCTTTCTTT. It yields the protein CASSLEEDLGAFF. The chain carries TRBV7-2 and TRBJ1-1; D gene ambiguous. V dropped 1 base and J dropped 11 bases, with 14 bases sitting between them. In germline, CDR1 is SGHTA, CDR2 FQGNSA. CDR3 length: 13 amino acids.

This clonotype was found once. DNA for the CDR3: TGCGCCAGCAGCCAATTTAACTGGGGGGGCTCCTACAATGAGCAGTTCTTC. This gives the protein CASSQFNWGGSYNEQFF. The chain has TRBV4-1 and TRBJ2-1, with TRBD2 matching over 7 bases. Unmatched junction bases numbered 7, after V lost 2 bases and J lost 0 bases. There are 17 residues in the CDR3. CDR1 is MGHRA, CDR2 YSYEKL, per germline.

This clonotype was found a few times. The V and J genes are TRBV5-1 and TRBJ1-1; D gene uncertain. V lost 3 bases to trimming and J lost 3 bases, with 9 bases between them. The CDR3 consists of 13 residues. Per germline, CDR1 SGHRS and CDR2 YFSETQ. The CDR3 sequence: CASSSRQDTEAFF. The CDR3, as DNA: TGCGCCAGCAGCTCCCGACAAGACACTGAAGCTTTCTTT.

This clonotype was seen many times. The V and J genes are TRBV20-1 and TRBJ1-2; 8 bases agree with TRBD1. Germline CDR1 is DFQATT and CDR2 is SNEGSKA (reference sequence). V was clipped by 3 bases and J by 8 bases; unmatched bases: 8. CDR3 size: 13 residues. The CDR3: CSASRGQDGGYTF. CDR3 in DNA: TGCAGTGCTAGCCGGGGACAGGACGGCGGCTACACCTTC.

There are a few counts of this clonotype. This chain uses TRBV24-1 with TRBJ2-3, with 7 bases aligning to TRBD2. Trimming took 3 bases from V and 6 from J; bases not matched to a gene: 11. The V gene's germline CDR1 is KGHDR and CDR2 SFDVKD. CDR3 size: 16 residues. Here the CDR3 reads CATSDPVSGKGDTQYF. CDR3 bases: TGTGCCACCAGTGATCCCGTGAGCGGGAAGGGTGATACGCAGTATTTT.

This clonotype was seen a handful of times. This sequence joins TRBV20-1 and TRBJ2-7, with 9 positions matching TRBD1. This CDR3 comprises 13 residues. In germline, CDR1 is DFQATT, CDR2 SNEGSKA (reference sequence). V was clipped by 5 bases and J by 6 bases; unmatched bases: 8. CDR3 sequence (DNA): TGCAGTGCTCCTCCGGGACAGGGTCGCGAGCAGTACTTC. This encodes CSAPPGQGREQYF.

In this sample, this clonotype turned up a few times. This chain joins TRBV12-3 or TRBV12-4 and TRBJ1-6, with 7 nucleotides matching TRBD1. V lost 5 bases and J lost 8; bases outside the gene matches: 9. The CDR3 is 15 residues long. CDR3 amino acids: CASSLTGARDSPLHF. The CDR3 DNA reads TGTGCCAGCAGTCTTACAGGGGCTAGGGATTCACCCCTCCACTTT.

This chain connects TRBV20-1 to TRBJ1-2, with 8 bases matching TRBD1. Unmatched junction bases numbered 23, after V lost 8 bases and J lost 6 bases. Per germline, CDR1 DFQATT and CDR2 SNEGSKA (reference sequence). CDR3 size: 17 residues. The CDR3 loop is CSTTPSPRTGRFDGYTF. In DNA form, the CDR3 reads TGCAGTACTACCCCCAGCCCCCGGACAGGGCGTTTCGATGGCTACACCTTC.

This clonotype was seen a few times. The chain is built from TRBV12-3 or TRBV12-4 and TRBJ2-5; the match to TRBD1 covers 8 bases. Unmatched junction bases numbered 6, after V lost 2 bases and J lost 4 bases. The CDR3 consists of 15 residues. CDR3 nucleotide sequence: TGTGCCAGCAGTTTAATGCAGGGGGCTGGAGAGACCCAGTACTTC. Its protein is CASSLMQGAGETQYF.

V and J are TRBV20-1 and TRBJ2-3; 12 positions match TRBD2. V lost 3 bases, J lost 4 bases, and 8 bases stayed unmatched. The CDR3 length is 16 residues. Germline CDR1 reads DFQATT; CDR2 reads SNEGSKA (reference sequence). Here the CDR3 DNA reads TGCAGTGCTAGCCTTCCTAGCGGGAGGGCCGCAGATACGCAGTATTTT. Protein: CSASLPSGRAADTQYF.

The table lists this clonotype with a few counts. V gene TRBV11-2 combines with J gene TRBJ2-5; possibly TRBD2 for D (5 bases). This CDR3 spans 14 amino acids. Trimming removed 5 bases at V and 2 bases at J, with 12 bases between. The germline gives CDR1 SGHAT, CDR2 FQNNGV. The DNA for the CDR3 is TGTGCCAGCAGCCGCTCGGGGAGACAAGAGACCCAGTACTTC. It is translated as CASSRSGRQETQYF.

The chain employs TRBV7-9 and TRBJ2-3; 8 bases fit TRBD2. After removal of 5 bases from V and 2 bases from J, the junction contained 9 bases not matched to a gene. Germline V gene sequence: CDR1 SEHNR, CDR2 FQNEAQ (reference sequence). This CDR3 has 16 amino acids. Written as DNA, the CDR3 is TGTGCCAGCAGCCCACCCGGGGGGGGGCCCACAGATACGCAGTATTTT. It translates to CASSPPGGGPTDTQYF.

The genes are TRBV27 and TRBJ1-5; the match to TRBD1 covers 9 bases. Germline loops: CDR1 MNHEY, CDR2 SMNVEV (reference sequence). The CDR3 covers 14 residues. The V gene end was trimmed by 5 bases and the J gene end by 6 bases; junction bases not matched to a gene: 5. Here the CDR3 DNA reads TGTGCCAGCAGTCTCCGGGACAGGGTTCAGCCCCAGCATTTT. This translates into CASSLRDRVQPQHF.